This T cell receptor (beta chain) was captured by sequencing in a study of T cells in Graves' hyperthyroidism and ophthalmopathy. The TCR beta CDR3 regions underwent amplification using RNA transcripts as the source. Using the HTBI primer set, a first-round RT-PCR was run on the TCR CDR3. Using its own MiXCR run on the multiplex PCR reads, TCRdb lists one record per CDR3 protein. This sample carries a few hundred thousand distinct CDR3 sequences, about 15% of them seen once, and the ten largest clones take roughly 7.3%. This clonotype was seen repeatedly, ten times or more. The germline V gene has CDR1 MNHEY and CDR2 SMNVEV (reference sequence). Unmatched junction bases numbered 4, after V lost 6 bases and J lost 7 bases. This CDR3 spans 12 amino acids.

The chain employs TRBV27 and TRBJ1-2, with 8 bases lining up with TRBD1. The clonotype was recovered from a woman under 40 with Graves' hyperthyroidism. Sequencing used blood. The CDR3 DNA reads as TGTGCCAGCAGGACAGGGGACCGTGGCTACACCTTC. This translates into CASRTGDRGYTF.